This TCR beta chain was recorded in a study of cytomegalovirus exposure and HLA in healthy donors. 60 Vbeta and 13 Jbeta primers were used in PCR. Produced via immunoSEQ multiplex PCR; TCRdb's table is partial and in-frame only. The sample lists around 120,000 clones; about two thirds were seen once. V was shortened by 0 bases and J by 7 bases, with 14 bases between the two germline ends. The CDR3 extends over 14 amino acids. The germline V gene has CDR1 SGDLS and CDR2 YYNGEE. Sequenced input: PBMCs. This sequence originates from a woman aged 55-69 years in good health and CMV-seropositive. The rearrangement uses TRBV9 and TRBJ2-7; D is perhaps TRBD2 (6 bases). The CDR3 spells CASSVDLAGREQYF. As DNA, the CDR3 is TGTGCCAGCAGCGTAGACCTCGCGGGGCGGGAGCAGTACTTC.